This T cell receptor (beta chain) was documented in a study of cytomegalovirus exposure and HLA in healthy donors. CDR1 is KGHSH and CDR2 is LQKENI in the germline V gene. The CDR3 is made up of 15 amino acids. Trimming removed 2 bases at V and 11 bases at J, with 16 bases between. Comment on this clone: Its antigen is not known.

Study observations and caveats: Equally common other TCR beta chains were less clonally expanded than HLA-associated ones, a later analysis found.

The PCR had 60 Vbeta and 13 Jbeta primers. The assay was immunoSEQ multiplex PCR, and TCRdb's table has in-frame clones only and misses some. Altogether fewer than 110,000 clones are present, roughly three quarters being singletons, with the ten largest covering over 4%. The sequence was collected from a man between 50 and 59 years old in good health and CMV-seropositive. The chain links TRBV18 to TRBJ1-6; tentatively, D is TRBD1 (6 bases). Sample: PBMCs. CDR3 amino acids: CASSPEGVSGAPLHF. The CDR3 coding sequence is TGTGCCAGCTCACCAGAAGGGGTGTCAGGGGCACCCCTCCACTTT.